A selection of T cell receptor beta chains follows, all from one sample in a study of T cell responses to AZD1222 COVID-19 vaccine. Libraries were prepared by immunoSEQ multiplex PCR; TCRdb keeps only in-frame clonotypes and omits some of them. The profile shows about 92,000 clones, about nine tenths of them singletons. The sample in question was peripheral blood, obtained on day 0 of AZD1222 vaccination. These TCRs come from an adult in good health. Both conserved end residues are part of each CDR3. A D gene is named only where the DNA matches it firmly. Only some rows state a clone size, as once, few, many or a class for expanded clones.

>TRBJ2-7|TRBD2|-|TRBV28
CASSSGGLRTYEQYF
TGTGCCAGCAGTTCGGGGGGGCTGAGAACCTACGAGCAGTACTTC
>TRBJ2-1|-|once|TRBV7-9
CASSFHGIYEQFF
TGTGCCAGCAGCTTCCATGGTATCTATGAGCAGTTCTTC
>TRBJ1-5|TRBD1|once|TRBV19
CASSPGTGGGDQPQHF
TGTGCCAGTAGTCCAGGGACAGGGGGCGGAGATCAGCCCCAGCATTTT
>TRBJ2-3|TRBD2|-|TRBV10-3
CAYGGSERKDTQYF
TGTGCCTACGGCGGGAGCGAAAGAAAAGATACGCAGTATTTT
>TRBJ1-5|-|-|TRBV27
CASSLVGADNQPQHF
TGTGCCAGCAGTTTAGTGGGGGCAGATAATCAGCCCCAGCATTTT
>TRBJ2-7|TRBD1|-|TRBV9
CASSPGTGVYEQYF
TGTGCCAGCAGCCCTGGGACAGGGGTATACGAGCAGTACTTC
>TRBJ2-7|TRBD1|-|TRBV13
CASSTEDRAYEQYF
TGTGCCAGCAGCACTGAGGACAGGGCCTACGAGCAGTACTTC
>TRBJ2-7|TRBD2|-|TRBV7-2
CASRRTSVYEQYF
TGTGCCAGCAGGCGGACTAGCGTCTACGAGCAGTACTTC
>TRBJ2-2|-|-|TRBV7-2
CASSPRLNTGELFF
TGTGCCAGCAGCCCCAGGTTGAACACCGGGGAGCTGTTTTTT
>TRBJ2-7|TRBD1|-|TRBV6-5
CASRGTGYNEQYF
TGTGCCAGCAGAGGGACAGGTTATAACGAGCAGTACTTC
>TRBJ1-1|-|once|TRBV7-9
CASSSSGRNTEAFF
TGTGCCAGCAGCTCCAGCGGGCGGAACACTGAAGCTTTCTTT
>TRBJ2-5|TRBD1|-|TRBV28
CASRLGQGRETQYF
TGTGCCAGCAGGCTGGGACAGGGGAGAGAGACCCAGTACTTC
>TRBJ2-1|TRBD2|-|TRBV11-2
CASSLDLAGGSYNEQFF
TGTGCCAGCAGCTTAGATCTGGCGGGAGGTTCCTACAATGAGCAGTTCTTC
>TRBJ2-1|-|-|TRBV28
CASSTYNEQFF
TGTGCCAGCAGTACTTACAATGAGCAGTTCTTC
>TRBJ2-2|TRBD2|-|TRBV4-3
CASSPGLAGGGGELFF
TGCGCCAGCAGCCCGGGACTAGCGGGAGGGGGCGGGGAGCTGTTTTTT
>TRBJ2-3|-|once|TRBV24-1
CATRRGAGTDTQYF
TGTGCCACCAGGCGGGGAGCGGGCACAGATACGCAGTATTTT
>TRBJ1-3|TRBD1|-|TRBV7-9
CASSRGTAGNTIYF
TGTGCCAGCAGCCGCGGGACAGCTGGAAACACCATATATTTT
>TRBJ1-1|-|-|TRBV12-3/TRBV12-4
CASSQGSGTEAFF
TGTGCCAGCAGCCAGGGATCGGGGACTGAAGCTTTCTTT
>TRBJ2-3|TRBD2|-|TRBV6-4
CASSASSGRGTDTQYF
TGTGCCAGCAGTGCCTCTAGCGGGAGAGGCACAGATACGCAGTATTTT
>TRBJ2-1|-|-|TRBV4-3
CASSHTAHEQFF
TGCGCCAGCAGCCATACGGCTCATGAGCAGTTCTTC
>TRBJ2-1|TRBD2|-|TRBV19
CASSRPRLAGGNPYNEQFF
TGTGCCAGTTCCCGACCCCGGCTAGCGGGAGGGAACCCCTACAATGAGCAGTTCTTC
>TRBJ2-7|TRBD2|few|TRBV5-1
CASSPIGAGGSNEQYF
TGCGCCAGCAGCCCCATCGGGGCGGGAGGGAGCAACGAGCAGTACTTC
>TRBJ1-2|TRBD1|-|TRBV19
CASTSGGAGYGYTF
TGTGCCAGTACCTCAGGGGGCGCGGGCTATGGCTACACCTTC
>TRBJ1-6|TRBD1|-|TRBV6-2/TRBV6-3
CASSYVTPGTGGLDSPLHF
TGTGCCAGCAGTTACGTTACTCCCGGGACAGGGGGCTTGGATTCACCCCTCCACTTT
>TRBJ2-3|-|-|TRBV6-5
CASRRQVSKVDTQYF
TGTGCCAGCAGACGACAGGTGTCGAAAGTAGATACGCAGTATTTT
>TRBJ2-2|-|-|TRBV5-6
CASSLDTGELFF
TGTGCCAGCAGCTTGGACACCGGGGAGCTGTTTTTT
>TRBJ2-7|TRBD2|-|TRBV3-1/TRBV3-2
CASRSGSRSYEQYF
TGTGCCAGCCGTAGCGGGAGTAGGTCCTACGAGCAGTACTTC
>TRBJ1-5|TRBD1|-|TRBV18
CASSPTGGNQPQHF
TGTGCCAGCTCACCGACAGGGGGCAATCAGCCCCAGCATTTT